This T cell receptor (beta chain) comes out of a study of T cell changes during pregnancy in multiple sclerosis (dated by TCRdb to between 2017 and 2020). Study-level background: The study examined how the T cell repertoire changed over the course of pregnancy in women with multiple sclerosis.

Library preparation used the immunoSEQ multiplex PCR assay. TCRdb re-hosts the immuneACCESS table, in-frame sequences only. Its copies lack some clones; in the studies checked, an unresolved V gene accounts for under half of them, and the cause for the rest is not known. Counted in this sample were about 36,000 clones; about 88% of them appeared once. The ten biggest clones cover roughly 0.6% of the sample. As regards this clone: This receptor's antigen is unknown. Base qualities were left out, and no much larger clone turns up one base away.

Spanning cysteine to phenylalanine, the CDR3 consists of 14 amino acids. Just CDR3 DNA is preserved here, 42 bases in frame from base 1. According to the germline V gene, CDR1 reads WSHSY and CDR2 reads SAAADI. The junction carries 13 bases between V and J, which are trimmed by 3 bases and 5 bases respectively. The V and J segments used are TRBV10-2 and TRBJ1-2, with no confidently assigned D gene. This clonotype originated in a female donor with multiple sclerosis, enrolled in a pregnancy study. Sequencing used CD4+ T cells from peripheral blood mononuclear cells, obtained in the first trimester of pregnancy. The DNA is TGCGCCAGCAGTGAATCGGCCAGGCAATATGGCTACACCTTC. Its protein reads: CASSESARQYGYTF.